Following are 29 T cell receptor beta chains from one sample sequenced in a study of T cell responses to AZD1222 COVID-19 vaccine. Clones were read by immunoSEQ multiplex PCR, and TCRdb kept only the in-frame ones, dropping some. The sample holds approximately 150,000 clones, about 86% seen once. The source material was peripheral blood, sampled 28 days after the second AZD1222 dose. These receptors were taken from an adult who received the AZD1222 COVID-19 vaccine.

V gene TRBV20-1 combines with J gene TRBJ1-3, with D unresolved. The CDR3 is made up of 11 amino acids. Germline V CDR1 and CDR2: DFQATT, SNEGSKA (reference sequence). V was shortened by 7 bases and J by 2 bases, with 6 bases between the two germline ends. The CDR3 loop is CSGGTGNTIYF. DNA of the CDR3: TGCAGTGGCGGGACTGGAAACACCATATATTTT.

This clone was seen only once. The chain is built from TRBV11-2 and TRBJ1-4; D gene uncertain. This CDR3 contains 13 residues. Trimming shortened V by 1 base and J by 6 bases, and 6 bases separated the two germline ends. Germline V gene lookup returns CDR1 SGHAT and CDR2 FQNNGV. CDR3 sequence: CASSLVPHEKLFF. The CDR3 coding sequence is TGTGCCAGCAGCTTAGTGCCCCATGAAAAACTGTTTTTT. The full variable domain, completed using reference TRBV11-2 and TRBJ1-4, is EAGVAQSPRYKIIEKRQSVAFWCNPISGHATLYWYQQILGQGPKLLIQFQNNGVVDDSQLPKDRFSAERLKGVDSTLKIQPAKLEDSAVYLCASSLVPHEKLFFGSGTQLSVL.

This chain links TRBV10-3 with TRBJ2-5; 7 bases map to TRBD2. CDR1 and CDR2 (germline): ENHRY, SYGVKD. This CDR3 has 13 residues. Trimming cost V 9 bases and J 1 base; bases outside gene matches: 5. CDR3 sequence reads: CAIRSGAQETQYF. CDR3 DNA sequence: TGTGCCATACGGAGCGGGGCCCAAGAGACCCAGTACTTC.

The chain joins TRBV20-1 to TRBJ2-2, with 7 bases lining up with TRBD2. Trimming removed 3 bases from V and 6 bases from J; junction bases left unmatched: 13. CDR3 length equals 16 residues. From germline, CDR1 is DFQATT and CDR2 SNEGSKA (reference sequence). DNA of the CDR3: TGCAGTGCTAGTACTCGGGGGAGGGGAGGATCCGGGGAGCTGTTTTTT. Its translation is CSASTRGRGGSGELFF.

The rearrangement joins TRBV7-9 to TRBJ1-2; maybe TRBD1 (5 bases). Germline CDR1 SEHNR, CDR2 FQNEAQ (reference sequence). V lost 3 bases, J lost 7 bases, and 12 bases lay in between. The CDR3 sequence is 13 residues long. The CDR3 spells CASSLDTTRGYTF. The CDR3 nucleotides are TGTGCCAGCAGCTTGGACACGACCCGTGGCTACACCTTC.

The V and J genes are TRBV5-6 and TRBJ2-5; D remains ambiguous. CDR1 is SGHDT and CDR2 is YYEEEE in the germline V gene. Between the trimmed V and J ends, which lost 2 bases and 5 bases, there was a span of 4 bases. CDR3 length: 11 residues. The CDR3 DNA reads TGTGCCAGCAGCTTCGGTGAGACCCAGTACTTC. This gives the protein CASSFGETQYF. Full variable domain (rest looked up from reference TRBV5-6 and TRBJ2-5): DAGVTQSPTHLIKTRGQQVTLRCSPKSGHDTVSWYQQALGQGPQFIFQYYEEEERQRGNFPDRFSGHQFPNYSSELNVNALLLGDSALYLCASSFGETQYFGPGTRLLVL.

The chain couples TRBV19 to TRBJ1-2, with no clear D. Germline CDR1 reads LNHDA; CDR2 reads SQIVND (reference sequence). V was cut by 6 bases and J by 6 bases, with 11 bases left in between. The CDR3 totals 12 residues. The CDR3 coding sequence is TGTGCCAGTAGGTTGGGGATAAATGGCTACACCTTC. This gives the protein CASRLGINGYTF.

This chain connects TRBV12-3 or TRBV12-4 to TRBJ1-1; a possible D gene is TRBD1 (6 bases). The V and J ends lost 5 bases and 11 bases respectively, with 18 bases between them. The CDR3 runs 13 residues. As DNA, the CDR3 is TGTGCCAGCAGTGTAGGGGGAAAATCTGCGGCTTTCTTT. Its protein product is CASSVGGKSAAFF.

V is TRBV10-3 and J is TRBJ1-6; D is perhaps TRBD1 (6 bases). Germline CDR1 and CDR2: ENHRY and SYGVKD. Between the trimmed V and J ends, which lost 6 bases and 5 bases, there was a span of 11 bases. This CDR3 has 14 residues. CDR3 sequence: CAIRIDRNNSPLHF. Here the CDR3 DNA reads TGTGCCATCAGGATAGACAGGAATAATTCACCCCTCCACTTT.

The rearrangement uses TRBV20-1 and TRBJ1-1, with D possibly TRBD1 on 5 matching bases. The V end lost 3 bases, the J end lost 5 bases, and 13 bases lay between the germline ends. Germline V lookup: CDR1 DFQATT, CDR2 SNEGSKA (reference sequence). The CDR3 totals 13 residues. For the CDR3, the DNA is TGCAGTGCTAGTGGGGGGTGGAGGACTGAAGCTTTCTTT. Translated: CSASGGWRTEAFF.

The CDR3 DNA follows: TGTGCCAGCAGTCAACGGGTCGGATCGAACACTGAAGCTTTCTTT. It yields the protein CASSQRVGSNTEAFF. The genes are TRBV6-5 and TRBJ1-1; D call uncertain. V gave up 5 bases and J gave up 1 base, with 14 bases separating them. Germline values: CDR1 MNHEY, CDR2 SVGAGI. CDR3 length: 15 amino acids.

The sample holds one count of this clone. This chain links TRBV5-1 with TRBJ1-1; 9 positions agree with TRBD1. V was pared by 0 bases and J by 4 bases, with 4 bases of the junction left unmatched. Germline V gene lookup returns CDR1 SGHRS and CDR2 YFSETQ. The CDR3 has 15 amino acids. CDR3 amino acids: CASSLGTGVVTEAFF. As DNA, the CDR3 is TGCGCCAGCAGCTTGGGGACAGGGGTGGTCACTGAAGCTTTCTTT.

This clone was seen only a few times. The gene calls are TRBV3-1 (or the pseudogene TRBV3-2) and TRBJ2-7; D perhaps matches TRBD2 (5 bases). The CDR3 length is 14 residues. With 3 bases removed from V and 4 bases from J, the gap between germline ends came to 13 bases. Germline assignment: CDR1 LGHDT and CDR2 YNNKEL (reference sequence). The CDR3 nucleotides are TGTGCCAGCAGCCACACCGCTAGCTGGTACGAGCAGTACTTC. It yields the protein CASSHTASWYEQYF.

The V call is TRBV7-9, the J call TRBJ2-5, with a weak D call TRBD2 (6 bases). Germline V gene lookup returns CDR1 SEHNR and CDR2 FQNEAQ (reference sequence). The CDR3 covers 14 residues. The V gene lost 4 bases and the J gene lost 5 bases, with 14 bases spanning the gap. The CDR3 DNA follows: TGTGCCAGCAGCTGGGGGACGGGAGCGGAGACCCAGTACTTC. It is translated as CASSWGTGAETQYF.

The chain uses TRBV11-3 and TRBJ2-7, with D hard to call. The ends were cut back, 1 base at V and 6 bases at J, with 10 bases in the middle. Germline V gene data show CDR1 as SGHNT and CDR2 as YENEEA. The CDR3 has 13 residues. The CDR3 DNA sequence: TGTGCCAGCAGCTTAGCCCCCAGAGCCGAGCAGTACTTC. Amino acid sequence: CASSLAPRAEQYF.

Comment on this clone: A much more abundant neighbour one base away suggests this may be a read error. The rearrangement joins TRBV11-2 to TRBJ2-7; D remains unclear. V dropped 4 bases and J dropped 1 base, with 5 bases sitting between them. The CDR3 spans 12 residues. Per the germline V gene, CDR1 is SGHAT and CDR2 is FQNNGV. The DNA of the CDR3 is TGTGCCAGCAGCTCCACGTCCTACGAGCAGTACTTC. Protein product: CASSSTSYEQYF.

V usage is TRBV5-1 and J usage is TRBJ1-2; no clear D gene. Looked up from germline, CDR1 is SGHRS and CDR2 is YFSETQ. Trimming removed 4 bases from V and 8 bases from J, with 9 bases in between. The CDR3 sequence is 11 residues long. The CDR3 DNA reads as TGCGCCAGCAGCGCCGAAGGGGGCTACACCTTC. This encodes CASSAEGGYTF.

The chain combines TRBV7-8 with TRBJ1-5; D might be TRBD1 (5 bases). CDR1 is SGHVS and CDR2 is FQNEAQ in the germline V gene. Trimming shortened V by 1 base and J by 7 bases, and 14 bases separated the two germline ends. The CDR3 extends over 15 amino acids. The CDR3 here is CASSLDGAWQQPQHF. Written as DNA, the CDR3 is TGTGCCAGCAGCTTAGACGGGGCATGGCAACAGCCCCAGCATTTT.

This chain connects TRBV6-5 to TRBJ1-1; D is unresolved. Trimming shortened V by 5 bases and J by 7 bases, and 14 bases separated the two germline ends. The CDR3 runs to 13 residues. Germline CDR1 and CDR2: MNHEY and SVGAGI. The chain's CDR3 is CASSITPTSEAFF. CDR3 sequence (DNA): TGTGCCAGCAGTATTACCCCGACAAGTGAAGCTTTCTTT.

The genes are TRBV28 and TRBJ2-7; D may be TRBD1 (5 bases). Germline CDR1 MDHEN, CDR2 SYDVKM. This CDR3 region has 13 residues. The V end was cut by 5 bases, the J end by 0 bases, with 8 bases between. CDR3 nucleotides: TGTGCCAGCAGTCCAGACAGCTCCTACGAGCAGTACTTC. Residues: CASSPDSSYEQYF.

CDR3 protein: CASSLGSRQGGREKLFF. The CDR3, as DNA: TGTGCCAGCAGCTTGGGATCCCGACAGGGCGGGAGGGAAAAACTGTTTTTT. V and J are TRBV5-4 and TRBJ1-4; 7 bases map to TRBD1. Germline values: CDR1 SGHNT, CDR2 YYREEE (reference sequence). The J segment lost 8 bases and the V segment lost 0 bases, leaving 13 bases of the junction unmatched. This CDR3 is built from 17 residues.

The chain carries TRBV5-1 and TRBJ2-3; 9 bases match TRBD1. CDR3 length: 15 amino acids. The ends lost 3 bases at V and 4 bases at J; junction bases unmatched: 6. CDR1 is SGHRS, CDR2 YFSETQ, per germline. The CDR3 protein is CASSSYRGPPDTQYF. CDR3 DNA: TGCGCCAGCAGCTCGTACAGGGGGCCTCCAGATACGCAGTATTTT.

The V call is TRBV11-2, the J call TRBJ2-7; 8 bases are shared with TRBD2. CDR1 SGHAT and CDR2 FQNNGV come from the germline V gene. The CDR3 is made up of 15 amino acids. Germline trimming cut 5 bases from V and 3 bases from J; bases unmatched to any gene: 9. The chain's CDR3 is CASSRVGSGDYEQYF. The CDR3 region has the DNA TGTGCCAGCAGCCGGGTGGGTAGCGGGGACTACGAGCAGTACTTC.

This chain joins TRBV30 and TRBJ1-2, with a tentative D call TRBD1 (5 bases). V lost 2 bases and J 1 base, leaving 5 bases between the germline ends. The germline CDR1 and CDR2 sequences are GTSNPN and SVGIG (reference sequence). The CDR3 contains 12 residues. CDR3 loop: CAWSRGNYGYTF. In DNA, the CDR3 is TGTGCCTGGAGTAGGGGTAACTATGGCTACACCTTC.

The CDR3 bases are TGTGCCAGCAGTGTTCAGGTGATGGATGGCTACACCTTC. Its protein product is CASSVQVMDGYTF. This sequence joins TRBV2 and TRBJ1-2; D ambiguous. CDR3 length: 13 amino acids. V lost 4 bases and J lost 6, with 12 bases in between. CDR1 and CDR2 from the germline V gene are SNHLY and FYNNEI. Based on the CDR3 plus reference TRBV2 and TRBJ1-2, the full variable domain is EPEVTQTPSHQVTQMGQEVILRCVPISNHLYFYWYRQILGQKVEFLVSFYNNEISEKSEIFDDQFSVERPDGSNFTLKIRSTKLEDSAMYFCASSVQVMDGYTFGSGTRLTVV.

This clone came up once. V and J are TRBV6-5 and TRBJ2-7; D may be TRBD1 (5 bases). Germline values: CDR1 MNHEY, CDR2 SVGAGI. This CDR3 is built from 13 residues. V was pared by 2 bases and J by 6 bases, with 11 bases between. CDR3 sequence: CASSYGARFEQYF. Here the CDR3 DNA reads TGTGCCAGCAGTTACGGGGCGAGATTCGAGCAGTACTTC.

This chain joins TRBV5-6 and TRBJ2-1, with D possibly matching TRBD1 (5 bases). This CDR3 has 15 residues. Trimming shortened V by 4 bases and J by 0 bases, and 11 bases separated the two germline ends. Per germline, CDR1 SGHDT and CDR2 YYEEEE. The CDR3 sequence is CASSPQGSSYNEQFF. The CDR3 DNA follows: TGTGCCAGCAGCCCCCAGGGCAGCTCCTACAATGAGCAGTTCTTC.

DNA of the CDR3: TGTGCCAGCAGCTTAGGCGGGAGGTCCAACACCGGGGAGCTGTTTTTT. It specifies CASSLGGRSNTGELFF. This chain links TRBV11-2 with TRBJ2-2; 8 nucleotides match TRBD2. The V gene's germline CDR1 is SGHAT and CDR2 FQNNGV. J lost 2 bases, V lost 1 base, and 3 bases had no gene match. The CDR3 loop spans 16 amino acids.

This chain joins TRBV3-1 (or the pseudogene TRBV3-2) and TRBJ1-6, with TRBD1 matching 8 bases. The CDR3 runs to 16 residues. The trim removed 4 bases at V and 4 bases at J, leaving 6 bases unmatched. The germline V gene has CDR1 LGHDT and CDR2 YNNKEL (reference sequence). DNA of the CDR3: TGTGCCAGCAGCCTGGGGGACAGGTTTTATAATTCACCCCTCCACTTT. Protein product: CASSLGDRFYNSPLHF.